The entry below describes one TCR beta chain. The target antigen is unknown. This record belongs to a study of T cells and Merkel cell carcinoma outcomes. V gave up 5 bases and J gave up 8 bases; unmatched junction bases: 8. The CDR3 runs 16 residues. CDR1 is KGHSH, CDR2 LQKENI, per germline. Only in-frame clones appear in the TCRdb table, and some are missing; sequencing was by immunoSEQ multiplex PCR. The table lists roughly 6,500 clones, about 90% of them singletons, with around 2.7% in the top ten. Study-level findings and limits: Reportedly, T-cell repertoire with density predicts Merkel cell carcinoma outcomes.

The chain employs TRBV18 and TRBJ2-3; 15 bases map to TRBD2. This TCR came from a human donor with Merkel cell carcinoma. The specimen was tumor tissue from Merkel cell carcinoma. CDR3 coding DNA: TGTGCCAGCTCAGAAGGGGGACTAGCGGGGGGCACTACGCAGTATTTT. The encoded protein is CASSEGGLAGGTTQYF.